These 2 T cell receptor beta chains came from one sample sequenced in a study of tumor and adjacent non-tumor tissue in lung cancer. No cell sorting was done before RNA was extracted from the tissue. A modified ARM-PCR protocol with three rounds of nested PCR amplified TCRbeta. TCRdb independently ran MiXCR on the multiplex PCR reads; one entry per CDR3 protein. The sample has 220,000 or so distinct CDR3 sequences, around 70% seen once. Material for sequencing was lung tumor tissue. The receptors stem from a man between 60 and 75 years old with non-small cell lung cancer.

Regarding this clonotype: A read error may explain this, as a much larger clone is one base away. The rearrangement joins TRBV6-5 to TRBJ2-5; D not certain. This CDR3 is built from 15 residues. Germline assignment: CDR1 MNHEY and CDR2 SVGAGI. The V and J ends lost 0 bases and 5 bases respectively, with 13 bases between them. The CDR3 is CASSYSFGLLETQYF. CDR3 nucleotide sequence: TGTGCCAGCAGTTACTCGTTCGGTCTCTTGGAGACCCAGTACTTC.

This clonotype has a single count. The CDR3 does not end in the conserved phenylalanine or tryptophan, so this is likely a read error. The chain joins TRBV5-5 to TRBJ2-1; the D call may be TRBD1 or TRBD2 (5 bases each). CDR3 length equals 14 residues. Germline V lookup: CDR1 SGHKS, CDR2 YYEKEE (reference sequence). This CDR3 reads CASSLGDRSYEQFI. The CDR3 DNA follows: TGTGCTAGCAGCTTGGGGGACCGATCCTATGAGCAGTTCATC.